The T cell receptor (beta chain) described here comes from a study of shared clonotypes between healthy human individuals. Broader study findings: Naive CD4 clonotype sharing across four donors was 4% to 5%. Naive subsets generally exceeded memory subsets in estimated richness. Sorted-subset sequencing, rarefaction showed, was incomplete despite large depth.

The CDR3 is 15 residues long. With 6 bases removed from V and 1 base from J, the gap between germline ends came to 12 bases. Germline V gives CDR1 MNHNS, CDR2 SASEGT. Genomic DNA (from each subset) was split evenly across several immunoSEQ plates. Method: immunoSEQ multiplex PCR; TCRdb's copy keeps in-frame clones and lacks some. Here the sample spans around 1.1 million clones, 77% being singletons. About this clone: Its antigen remains unknown.

The specimen sequenced was memory CD4+ T cells from PBMCs. Documented subset: CD45RA-negative fraction. This clonotype was obtained from a man aged 18 to 30 in good health. Some clones in this sample may be carry-over from other donors' samples. The chain couples TRBV6-1 to TRBJ2-2, with D possibly being TRBD2 (6 bases). In nucleotides, the CDR3 is TGTGCCAGCAGGGGGGGACTCAAGAACACCGGGGAGCTGTTTTTT. This gives the protein CASRGGLKNTGELFF.